This TCR beta chain appears in the sequencing data of a study of cytomegalovirus exposure and HLA in healthy donors. Study results and caveats: Within an earlier analysis, most TCR beta V segments proved productive either about 90% or about 30% of the time.

Vbeta (60) and Jbeta (13) primers were used in the PCR. TCRdb's copy holds only in-frame clones and misses some; the assay was immunoSEQ multiplex PCR. The table shows about 140,000 clones, with around three quarters occurring only once. Although they were nominally healthy when sampled, donors likely had unrecorded immune exposures. This clone was seen only a few times. What it binds is unknown. There are 18 residues in the CDR3. In germline, CDR1 is LNHDA, CDR2 SQIVND (reference sequence). V was cut by 3 bases and J by 6 bases, with 23 bases left in between. V is TRBV19 and J is TRBJ1-4, with a weak D call TRBD1 (6 bases). Sequencing was done on a sample of PBMCs. The TCR originated in a man aged 35 to 55 in good health and CMV-seronegative. The CDR3 region has the DNA TGTGCCAGTAGTATCACAGGGTCCCCGCCTTACTGGGATGAAAAACTGTTTTTT. This gives the protein CASSITGSPPYWDEKLFF.